This TCR beta chain was captured by sequencing in a study of yellow fever vaccine responses in identical twins. Each CDR3 protein gets one entry after TCRdb re-called the RT-PCR reads with MiXCR. The top ten clones hold about 5% of a sample with about 21,000 distinct CDR3 sequences, over 75% of them seen once. This clonotype has a handful of counts. Its antigen is unidentified. Study-wide results and limits: Among the twins, the vaccine T cell response reportedly seemed partly convergent and partly personalized.

Germline assignment: CDR1 KGHSH and CDR2 LQKENI. V was clipped by 2 bases and J by 3 bases, with 5 bases between them. There are 12 residues in the CDR3. This chain connects TRBV18 to TRBJ2-7; perhaps TRBD1 as D (5 bases). The sequence came from a young woman who received the yellow fever vaccine. Here the sequenced sample was T cells from blood (PBMCs), unsorted or a sorted subset (not recorded which), taken before or after yellow fever vaccination (not recorded which). CDR3 nucleotide sequence: TGTGCCAGCTCACCAGACAGCTACGAGCAGTACTTC. Translated, it gives CASSPDSYEQYF.